The text below deals with one T cell receptor beta chain. The data belong to a study of OX40 agonist ivuxolimab in advanced cancers. Study at large: Treatment received earlier with anti-PD-1, anti-PD-L1 or anti-CTLA-4 agents was allowed, and 40% had some.

Trimming took off 0 bases at V and 5 bases at J, with 8 bases between the two ends. The CDR3 contains 14 residues. Germline V CDR1 and CDR2: SGHDT, YYEEEE. Generated by immunoSEQ multiplex PCR, the TCRdb table keeps only in-frame clones and is missing some. The sample contains about 35,000 clones, over 80% of which appear only once. Sequenced here: CD4+ or CD8+ T cells sorted from blood, sampled in a trial of the OX40 agonist ivuxolimab. The V gene is TRBV5-6, the J gene TRBJ1-4, with TRBD1 as a possible D gene (5 bases). The source is an adult with an advanced solid tumor such as melanoma, head and neck, liver or kidney cancer. In nucleotides, the CDR3 is TGTGCCAGCAGCTTGGTGGGGGAGAATGAAAAACTGTTTTTT. Amino acid sequence: CASSLVGENEKLFF.